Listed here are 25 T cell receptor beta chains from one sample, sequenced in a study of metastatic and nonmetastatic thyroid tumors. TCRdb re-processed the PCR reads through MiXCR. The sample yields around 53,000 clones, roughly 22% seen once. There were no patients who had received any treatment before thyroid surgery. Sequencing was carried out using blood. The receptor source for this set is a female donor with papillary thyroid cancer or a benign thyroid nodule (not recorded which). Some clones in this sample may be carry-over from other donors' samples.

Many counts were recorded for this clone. The DNA of the CDR3 is TGTGCCAGCAGTTTCCCCCCCAGGGGACACACCGGGGAGCTGTTTTTT. Its protein is CASSFPPRGHTGELFF. The rearrangement uses TRBV28 and TRBJ2-2, with a weak D call TRBD1 (6 bases). The CDR3 is 16 amino acids. V was trimmed by 3 bases and J by 3 bases, leaving 14 bases between them. Germline V gene data show CDR1 as MDHEN and CDR2 as SYDVKM.

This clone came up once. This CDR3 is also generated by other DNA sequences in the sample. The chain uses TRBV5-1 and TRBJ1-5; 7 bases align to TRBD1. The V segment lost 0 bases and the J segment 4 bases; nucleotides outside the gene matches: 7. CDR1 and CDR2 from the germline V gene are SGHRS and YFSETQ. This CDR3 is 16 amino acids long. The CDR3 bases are TGCGCCAGCAGCTTGGGACAGGGTGCCGGTAATCAGCCCCAGCATTTT. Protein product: CASSLGQGAGNQPQHF.

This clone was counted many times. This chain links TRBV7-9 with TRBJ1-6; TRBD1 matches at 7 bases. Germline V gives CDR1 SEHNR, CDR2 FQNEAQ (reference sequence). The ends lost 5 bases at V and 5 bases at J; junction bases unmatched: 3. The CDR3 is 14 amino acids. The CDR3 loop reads CASSQTGDNSPLHF. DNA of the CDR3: TGTGCCAGCAGCCAAACAGGGGATAATTCACCCCTCCACTTT.

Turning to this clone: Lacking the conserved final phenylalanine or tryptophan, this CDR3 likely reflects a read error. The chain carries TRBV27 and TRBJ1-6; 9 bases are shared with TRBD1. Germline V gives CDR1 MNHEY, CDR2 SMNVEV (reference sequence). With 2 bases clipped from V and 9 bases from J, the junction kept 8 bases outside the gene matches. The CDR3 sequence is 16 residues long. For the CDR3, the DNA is TGTGCCAGCAGTTTAAGTTTGGACAGGGGATGTTCACCCCTCCACCTT. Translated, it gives CASSLSLDRGCSPLHL.

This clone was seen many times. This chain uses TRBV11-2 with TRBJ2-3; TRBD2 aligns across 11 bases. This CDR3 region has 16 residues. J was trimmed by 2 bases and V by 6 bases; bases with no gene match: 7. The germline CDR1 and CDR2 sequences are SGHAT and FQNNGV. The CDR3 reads CASSFRLAGLTDTQYF. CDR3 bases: TGTGCCAGCAGTTTCCGACTAGCGGGACTCACAGATACGCAGTATTTT.

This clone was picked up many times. The CDR3 here is CACGIGETQYF. In DNA, the CDR3 is TGTGCCTGTGGGATCGGGGAGACCCAGTACTTC. V and J are TRBV30 and TRBJ2-5; D call uncertain. This CDR3 comprises 11 residues. The V end lost 6 bases, the J end lost 5 bases, and 10 bases lay between the germline ends. CDR1 and CDR2 (germline): GTSNPN, SVGIG (reference sequence).

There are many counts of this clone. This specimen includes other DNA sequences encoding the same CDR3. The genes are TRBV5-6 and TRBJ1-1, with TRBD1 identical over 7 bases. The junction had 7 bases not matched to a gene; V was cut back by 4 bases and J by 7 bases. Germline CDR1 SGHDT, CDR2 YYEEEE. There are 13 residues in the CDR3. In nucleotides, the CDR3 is TGTGCCAGCAGCCAGGGACAGACCTATGAAGCTTTCTTT. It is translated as CASSQGQTYEAFF.

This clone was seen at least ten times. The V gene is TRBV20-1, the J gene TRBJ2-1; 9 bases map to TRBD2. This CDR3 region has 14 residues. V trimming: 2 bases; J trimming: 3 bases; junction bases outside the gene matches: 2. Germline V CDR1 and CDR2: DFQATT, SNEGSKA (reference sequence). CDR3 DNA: TGCAGTGCTAGACTAGCGGGATTCTACAATGAGCAGTTCTTC. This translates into CSARLAGFYNEQFF.

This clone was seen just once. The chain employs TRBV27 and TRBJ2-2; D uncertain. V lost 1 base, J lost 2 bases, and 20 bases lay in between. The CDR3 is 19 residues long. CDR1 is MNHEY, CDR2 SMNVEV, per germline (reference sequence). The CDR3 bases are TGTGCCAGCAGTTTATGCCCGGACCGCCTGCCGGCTAACACCGGGGAGCTGTTTTTT. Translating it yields CASSLCPDRLPANTGELFF.

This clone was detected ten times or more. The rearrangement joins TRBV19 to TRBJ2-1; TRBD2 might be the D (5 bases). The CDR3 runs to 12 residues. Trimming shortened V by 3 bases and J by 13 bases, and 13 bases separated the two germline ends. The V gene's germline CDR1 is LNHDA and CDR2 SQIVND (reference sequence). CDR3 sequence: CASSISGISQFF. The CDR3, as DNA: TGTGCCAGTAGTATCAGCGGTATCTCCCAGTTCTTC.

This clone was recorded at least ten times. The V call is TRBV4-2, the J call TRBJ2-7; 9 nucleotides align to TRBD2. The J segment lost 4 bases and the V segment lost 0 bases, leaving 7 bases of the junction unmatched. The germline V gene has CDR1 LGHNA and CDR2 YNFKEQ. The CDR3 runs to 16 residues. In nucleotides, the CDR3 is TGTGCCAGCAGCCAAGATGTTTCTAGCGGGGCGTACGAGCAGTACTTC. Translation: CASSQDVSSGAYEQYF.

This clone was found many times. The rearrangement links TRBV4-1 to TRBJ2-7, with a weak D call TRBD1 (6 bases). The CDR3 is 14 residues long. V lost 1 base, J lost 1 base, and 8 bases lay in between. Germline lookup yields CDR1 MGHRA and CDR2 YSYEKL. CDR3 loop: CASSQAGHSYEQYF. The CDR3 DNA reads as TGCGCCAGCAGCCAAGCGGGACATTCCTACGAGCAGTACTTC.

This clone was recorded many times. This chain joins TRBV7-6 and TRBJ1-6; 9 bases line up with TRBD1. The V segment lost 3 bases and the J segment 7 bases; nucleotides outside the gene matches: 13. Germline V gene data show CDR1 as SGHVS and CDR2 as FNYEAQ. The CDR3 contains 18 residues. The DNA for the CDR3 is TGTGCCAGCAGCTTCCTCTTCGGCGGGACAGGGATAAATTCACCCCTCCACTTT. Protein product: CASSFLFGGTGINSPLHF.

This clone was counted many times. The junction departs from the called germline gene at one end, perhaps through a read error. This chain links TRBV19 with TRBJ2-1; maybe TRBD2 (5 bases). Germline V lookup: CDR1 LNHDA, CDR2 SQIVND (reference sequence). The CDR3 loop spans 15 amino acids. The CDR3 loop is CASSIGESSHNEQFF. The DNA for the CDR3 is TGTGCCAGTAGTATCGGGGAAAGCTCCCACAATGAGCAGTTCTTC.

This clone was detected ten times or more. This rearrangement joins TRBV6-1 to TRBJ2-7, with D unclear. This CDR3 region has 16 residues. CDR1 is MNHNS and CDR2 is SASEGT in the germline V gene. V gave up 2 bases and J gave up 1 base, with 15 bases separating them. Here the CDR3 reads CASSERVGRWSYEQYF. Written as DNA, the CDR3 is TGTGCCAGCAGTGAACGGGTCGGGCGGTGGTCCTACGAGCAGTACTTC.

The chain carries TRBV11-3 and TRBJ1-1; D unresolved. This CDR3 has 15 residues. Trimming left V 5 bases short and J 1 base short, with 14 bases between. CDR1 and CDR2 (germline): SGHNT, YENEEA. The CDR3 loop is CASSLLVDKNTEAFF. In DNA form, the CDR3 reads TGTGCCAGCAGCCTCCTCGTAGACAAGAACACTGAAGCTTTCTTT.

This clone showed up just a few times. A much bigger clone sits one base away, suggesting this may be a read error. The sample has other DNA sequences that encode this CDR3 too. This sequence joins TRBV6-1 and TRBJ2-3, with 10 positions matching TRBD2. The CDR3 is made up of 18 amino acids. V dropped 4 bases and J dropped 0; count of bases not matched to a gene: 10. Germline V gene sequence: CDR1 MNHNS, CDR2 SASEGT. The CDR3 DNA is TGTGCCAGCAGTGCCGGCGGTCTAGCGGGGGACAGCACAGATACGCAGTATTTT. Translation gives CASSAGGLAGDSTDTQYF.

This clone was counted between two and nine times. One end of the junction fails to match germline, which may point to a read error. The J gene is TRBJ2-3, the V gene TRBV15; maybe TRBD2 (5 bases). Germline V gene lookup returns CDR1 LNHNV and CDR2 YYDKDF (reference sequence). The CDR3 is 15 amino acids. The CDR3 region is CTTSRVASCTDTQYF. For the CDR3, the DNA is TGTACCACCAGCAGAGTTGCTAGCTGCACAGATACGCAGTATTTT.

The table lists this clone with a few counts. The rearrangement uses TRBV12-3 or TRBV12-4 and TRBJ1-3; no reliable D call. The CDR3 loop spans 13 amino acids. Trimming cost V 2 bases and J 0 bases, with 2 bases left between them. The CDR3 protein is CASSLHSGNTIYF. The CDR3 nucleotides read TGTGCCAGCAGTTTACACTCTGGAAACACCATATATTTT.

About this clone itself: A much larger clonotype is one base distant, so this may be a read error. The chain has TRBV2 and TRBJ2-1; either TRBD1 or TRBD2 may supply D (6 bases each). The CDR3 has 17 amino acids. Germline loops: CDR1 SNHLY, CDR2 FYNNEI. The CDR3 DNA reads TGTGCTTGCGGTGGCCGGGACACTAGCTGCCGCAACAATGAGCAGTTCTTC. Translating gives CACGGRDTSCRNNEQFF.

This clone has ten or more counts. The CDR3 region is CASSAGQGRNEAFF. Here the CDR3 DNA reads TGTGCCAGCAGTGCCGGACAGGGAAGGAATGAAGCTTTCTTT. The V and J genes are TRBV28 and TRBJ1-1, with 8 bases that match TRBD1. The CDR3 extends over 14 amino acids. V lost 5 bases and J lost 7; bases outside the gene matches: 9. CDR1 and CDR2 from the germline V gene are MDHEN and SYDVKM.

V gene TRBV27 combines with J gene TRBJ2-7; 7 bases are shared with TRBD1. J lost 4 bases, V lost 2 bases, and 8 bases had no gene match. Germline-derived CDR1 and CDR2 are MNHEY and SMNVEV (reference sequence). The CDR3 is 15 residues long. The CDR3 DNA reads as TGTGCCAGCAGTTTAACGACAGGGACGGTTTACGAGCAGTACTTC. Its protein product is CASSLTTGTVYEQYF.

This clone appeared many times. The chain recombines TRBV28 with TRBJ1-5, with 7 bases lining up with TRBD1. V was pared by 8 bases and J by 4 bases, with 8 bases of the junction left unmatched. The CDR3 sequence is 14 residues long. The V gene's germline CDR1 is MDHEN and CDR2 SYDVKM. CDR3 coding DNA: TGTGCCAGCTCGTCCTACAGGGGTAATCAGCCCCAGCATTTT. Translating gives CASSSYRGNQPQHF.

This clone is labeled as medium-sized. The DNA for the CDR3 is TGTGCCAGCAGCTTAGAGGCCTGGGCAGCCACCTACAATGAGCAGTTCTTC. Translation gives CASSLEAWAATYNEQFF. V gene TRBV11-2 combines with J gene TRBJ2-1; no reliable D call. CDR3 length: 17 residues. Germline CDR1 reads SGHAT; CDR2 reads FQNNGV. Trimming took 0 bases from V and 2 from J, leaving 14 bases between them.

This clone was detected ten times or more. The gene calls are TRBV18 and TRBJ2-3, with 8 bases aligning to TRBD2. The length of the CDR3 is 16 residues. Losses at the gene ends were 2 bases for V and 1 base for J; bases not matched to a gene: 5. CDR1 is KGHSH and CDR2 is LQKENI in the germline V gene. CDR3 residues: CASSPGVSGGTDTQYF. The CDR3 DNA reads TGTGCCAGCTCACCAGGAGTTAGCGGGGGCACAGATACGCAGTATTTT.